This T cell receptor (beta chain) was observed in a study of cytomegalovirus exposure and HLA in healthy donors. PCR primers comprised 60 Vbeta and 13 Jbeta primers. The protocol was immunoSEQ multiplex PCR, while the TCRdb copy is restricted to in-frame clones and leaves out a portion. The repertoire includes roughly 93,000 clones, more than 70% of them detected once, and about 10% sits in the top ten. The CDR3 is 12 amino acids. In germline, CDR1 is MNHNS, CDR2 SASEGT. V lost 10 bases, J lost 9 bases, and 16 bases lay in between. V gene TRBV6-1 combines with J gene TRBJ2-1, with D possibly being TRBD2 (6 bases). The origin of this receptor is a man aged 18-30 years in good health and CMV-seropositive. Input material: PBMCs. The CDR3 sequence: CATTGTGVEQFF. CDR3 in DNA: TGTGCCACCACCGGGACTGGGGTTGAGCAGTTCTTC.